This TCR beta chain was captured by sequencing in a study of T-cell reconstitution after alpha-beta-depleted transplantation in children. Looked up from germline, CDR1 is MNHEY and CDR2 is SVGAGI. The CDR3 runs 15 residues. With V trimmed by 7 bases and J by 6 bases, 5 bases remained unmatched. Unique molecular identifiers tagged the TCRbeta library. One entry per CDR3 protein results from TCRdb running MiXCR on the PCR reads. The repertoire consists of 450,000 to 550,000 distinct CDR3 sequences, with 9.5% to 12% occurring once and the leading ten covering around 15%. Here the sequenced sample was PBMCs, mostly from graft donor cells, taken 180 days after TCRalphabeta/CD19-depleted stem cell transplant. This receptor was identified in a female patient between 2 and 15 years old who had a stem cell transplant for aplastic anemia, so the T cells may come from the graft donor. V is TRBV6-5 and J is TRBJ2-1, with 14 positions matching TRBD2. CDR3 DNA sequence: TGTGCCAGCAAATGGGGGACTAGCGGGAGCAATGAGCAGTTCTTC. It yields the protein CASKWGTSGSNEQFF.